These T cell receptor beta chains were read from a single sample in a study of T cell repertoires in cytomegalovirus infection. Using its own MiXCR run on the reads, TCRdb lists one record per CDR3 protein. Among approximately 500,000 distinct CDR3 sequences listed, about a quarter were seen once. Sequences were obtained from PBMCs. These receptors were obtained from a human donor in good health (CMV status not recorded). Some clones in this sample may be carry-over from other donors' samples. CDR3s include the opening cysteine and the closing phenylalanine or tryptophan. Fields, in order: D gene, clone size, J gene, V gene, CDR3 DNA, CDR3 protein. A D gene is named only where the DNA matches it firmly. The size entry is marked missing in some rows and otherwise reads once, few, many or a size class.

d_gene: TRBD1
abundance: few
j_gene: TRBJ1-1
v_gene: TRBV20-1
CDR3nt: TGCAGTGCTAGATCCGGGACAGGGGGCTTCACTGAAGCTTTCTTT
CDR3aa: CSARSGTGGFTEAFF

d_gene: TRBD2
abundance: few
j_gene: TRBJ2-5
v_gene: TRBV15
CDR3nt: TGTGCCACCAGCAGAGATGGGAGAGGGGACGGGAGGAAGACCCAGTACTTC
CDR3aa: CATSRDGRGDGRKTQYF

d_gene: TRBD1
abundance: many
j_gene: TRBJ2-7
v_gene: TRBV7-2
CDR3nt: TGTGCCAGCAGCTATAGGGACAGGGGCTACGAGCAGTACTTC
CDR3aa: CASSYRDRGYEQYF

d_gene: TRBD1
abundance: NA
j_gene: TRBJ1-5
v_gene: TRBV12-3/TRBV12-4
CDR3nt: TGTGCCAGCAGAAAAAACAGGGGACTCAATAGCAATCAGCCCCAGCATTTT
CDR3aa: CASRKNRGLNSNQPQHF

d_gene: NA
abundance: few
j_gene: TRBJ2-1
v_gene: TRBV19
CDR3nt: TGTGCCAGTAGTACTTACTCAGCGACCTACAATGAGCAGTTCTTC
CDR3aa: CASSTYSATYNEQFF

d_gene: NA
abundance: NA
j_gene: TRBJ2-1
v_gene: TRBV20-1
CDR3nt: TGCAGTGCTAGAGTTCCGGGTCCCTACAATGAGCAGTTCTTC
CDR3aa: CSARVPGPYNEQFF

d_gene: NA
abundance: NA
j_gene: TRBJ1-1
v_gene: TRBV5-1
CDR3nt: TGCGCCAGCAGCTTTGGGGGTGGCGGCACTGAAGCTTTCTTT
CDR3aa: CASSFGGGGTEAFF

d_gene: NA
abundance: few
j_gene: TRBJ1-1
v_gene: TRBV6-6
CDR3nt: TGTGCCAGCAGTGACGGCCAAGTCGGGAAGGATCCTGAAGCTTTCTTT
CDR3aa: CASSDGQVGKDPEAFF

d_gene: TRBD1
abundance: once
j_gene: TRBJ1-4
v_gene: TRBV20-1
CDR3nt: TGCAGTGCTACTACCGGGACAGCGGATGAAAAACTGTTTTTT
CDR3aa: CSATTGTADEKLFF

d_gene: TRBD2
abundance: NA
j_gene: TRBJ2-3
v_gene: TRBV29-1
CDR3nt: TGCAGCGTTCGGGCGGGAGGGCCCCTAGATACGCAGTATTTT
CDR3aa: CSVRAGGPLDTQYF

d_gene: NA
abundance: few
j_gene: TRBJ2-6
v_gene: TRBV7-9
CDR3nt: TGTGCCAGCAGCACACAGCGCCCTGGGGCCAACGTCCTGACTTTC
CDR3aa: CASSTQRPGANVLTF

d_gene: NA
abundance: NA
j_gene: TRBJ1-4
v_gene: TRBV6-1
CDR3nt: TGTGCCAGCAGTCCCGGACAACCAACTAATGAAAAACTGTTTTTT
CDR3aa: CASSPGQPTNEKLFF

d_gene: NA
abundance: once
j_gene: TRBJ2-3
v_gene: TRBV9
CDR3nt: TGTGCCAGCAGCGCGATGGGGGTTCGAGGGACAGATACGCAGTATTTT
CDR3aa: CASSAMGVRGTDTQYF

d_gene: TRBD2
abundance: few
j_gene: TRBJ2-2
v_gene: TRBV7-9
CDR3nt: TGTGCCAGCAGCGGGACTAGCGGGAGAAAAACCGGGGAGCTGTTTTTT
CDR3aa: CASSGTSGRKTGELFF

d_gene: NA
abundance: few
j_gene: TRBJ1-5
v_gene: TRBV2
CDR3nt: TGTGCCAGTAAACAGGGTGGCAATCAGCCCCAGCATTTT
CDR3aa: CASKQGGNQPQHF

d_gene: TRBD1
abundance: NA
j_gene: TRBJ2-1
v_gene: TRBV20-1
CDR3nt: TGCAGTGCTAGAGCCCTCAGGGGGAAGAGCTACAATGAGCAGTTCTTC
CDR3aa: CSARALRGKSYNEQFF

d_gene: NA
abundance: NA
j_gene: TRBJ1-5
v_gene: TRBV5-1
CDR3nt: TGCGCCAGCAGGGCGATCAGCAATCAGCCCCAGCATTTT
CDR3aa: CASRAISNQPQHF

d_gene: TRBD2
abundance: few
j_gene: TRBJ2-1
v_gene: TRBV7-2
CDR3nt: TGTGCCAGCAGCTTAGCGCTTGTGACTAGCATGGGCATTGAGCAGTTCTTC
CDR3aa: CASSLALVTSMGIEQFF

d_gene: NA
abundance: NA
j_gene: TRBJ2-1
v_gene: TRBV29-1
CDR3nt: TGCAGCGTTGCGCCTCTGACTGGTTACAATGAGCAGTTCTTC
CDR3aa: CSVAPLTGYNEQFF

d_gene: NA
abundance: NA
j_gene: TRBJ2-1
v_gene: TRBV9
CDR3nt: TGTGCCAGCAGCGTACGGTTGGCGGGGGCCCCCAATGAGCAGTTCTTC
CDR3aa: CASSVRLAGAPNEQFF

d_gene: NA
abundance: NA
j_gene: TRBJ1-3
v_gene: TRBV19
CDR3nt: TGTGCCAGTACGGACAGTTCTGGAAACACCATATATTTT
CDR3aa: CASTDSSGNTIYF

d_gene: NA
abundance: few
j_gene: TRBJ2-3
v_gene: TRBV7-9
CDR3nt: TGTGCCAGCAGCTTCAGCGGCGTAGCACCGCGCACAGATACGCAGTATTTT
CDR3aa: CASSFSGVAPRTDTQYF

d_gene: TRBD1
abundance: many
j_gene: TRBJ1-6
v_gene: TRBV7-8
CDR3nt: TGTGCCAGCAGCCCGGTGGACAGGGGAGTTTCACCCCTCCACTTT
CDR3aa: CASSPVDRGVSPLHF

d_gene: TRBD1
abundance: NA
j_gene: TRBJ1-4
v_gene: TRBV28
CDR3nt: TGTGCCAGCAGTCCTCCCGAGGGACAGTCAAATGAAAAACTGTTTTTT
CDR3aa: CASSPPEGQSNEKLFF

d_gene: NA
abundance: few
j_gene: TRBJ1-2
v_gene: TRBV5-4
CDR3nt: TGTGCCAGCAGCTTGGATATCTCCGATCCCGAGGGGGGCTACACCTTC
CDR3aa: CASSLDISDPEGGYTF

d_gene: TRBD2
abundance: NA
j_gene: TRBJ2-1
v_gene: TRBV19
CDR3nt: TGTGCCAGTAGTCACCGGACTAGCGGGAGTGGGAATGAGCAGTTCTTC
CDR3aa: CASSHRTSGSGNEQFF

d_gene: NA
abundance: many
j_gene: TRBJ1-1
v_gene: TRBV7-8
CDR3nt: TGTGCCAGCAGCTTAGGTGGTGGGGGGGCTTTCTTT
CDR3aa: CASSLGGGGAFF

d_gene: NA
abundance: NA
j_gene: TRBJ2-6
v_gene: TRBV29-1
CDR3nt: TGCAGCGTTGATCTTGGTGGGGGAACCGGGGCCAACGTCCTGACTTTC
CDR3aa: CSVDLGGGTGANVLTF

d_gene: NA
abundance: few
j_gene: TRBJ1-5
v_gene: TRBV12-3/TRBV12-4
CDR3nt: TGTGCCAGCAGTTTCGTGGGAAGACAGCCCCAGCATTTT
CDR3aa: CASSFVGRQPQHF

d_gene: NA
abundance: many
j_gene: TRBJ2-3
v_gene: TRBV7-2
CDR3nt: TGTGCCAGCAGCTTGGTCAGGGGCACAGATACGCAGTATTTT
CDR3aa: CASSLVRGTDTQYF

d_gene: TRBD2
abundance: NA
j_gene: TRBJ2-5
v_gene: TRBV28
CDR3nt: TGTGCCAGCGGGATAATGAGCGGGAGTGAGACCCAGTACTTC
CDR3aa: CASGIMSGSETQYF

d_gene: NA
abundance: once
j_gene: TRBJ1-1
v_gene: TRBV19
CDR3nt: TGTGCCAGTGCCGGGACGGTGAACACTGAAGCTTTCTTT
CDR3aa: CASAGTVNTEAFF

d_gene: TRBD2
abundance: NA
j_gene: TRBJ2-1
v_gene: TRBV14
CDR3nt: TGTGCCAGCAGCCATGTACGGGAGGGCCGCTTTGAGCAGTTCTTC
CDR3aa: CASSHVREGRFEQFF

d_gene: NA
abundance: NA
j_gene: TRBJ2-5
v_gene: TRBV20-1
CDR3nt: TGCAGTGCTAGTTCCGGGACTGCCTTCGGGACCCAGTACTTC
CDR3aa: CSASSGTAFGTQYF

d_gene: NA
abundance: NA
j_gene: TRBJ1-3
v_gene: TRBV7-9
CDR3nt: TGTGCCATCGCCGGGACCGCCGACACCATATATTTT
CDR3aa: CAIAGTADTIYF

d_gene: NA
abundance: NA
j_gene: TRBJ2-7
v_gene: TRBV19
CDR3nt: TGTGCCAGTAGTATAGCCGGGAGCGGCGAGCAGTACTTC
CDR3aa: CASSIAGSGEQYF

d_gene: NA
abundance: NA
j_gene: TRBJ2-7
v_gene: TRBV20-1
CDR3nt: TGCAGTGCTAGAGATCTGAAGGTTAACGAGCAGTACTTC
CDR3aa: CSARDLKVNEQYF